This is a list of T cell receptor beta chains from one sample in a study of brain T cells in children with intractable seizures. Clones were read by immunoSEQ multiplex PCR, and TCRdb kept only the in-frame ones, dropping some. The repertoire consists of under 150,000 clones, with 94% occurring once and the leading ten covering around 4.1%. The sample consisted of peripheral blood, taken at surgery. The receptors originated from a boy in the first two years of life with hemimegalencephaly and intractable seizures. Both conserved end residues are part of each CDR3. Each record gives: CDR3 DNA, CDR3 protein, J gene, D gene, V gene, clone size. A D gene is named only where the DNA matches it firmly. Part of the rows lack a size; the others show once, few, many or a class for expanded clones.

TGTGCCACCAGTGCCCATCAGCAGGGGGATAAAGAGACCCAGTACTTC | CATSAHQQGDKETQYF | TRBJ2-5 | TRBD1 | TRBV24-1 | .
TGCGCCAGCAGCTTGACTAGCGCGAACACCGGGGAGCTGTTTTTT | CASSLTSANTGELFF | TRBJ2-2 | TRBD2 | TRBV5-1 | .
TGTGCCAGCAGGTACACGGTGGACTATGGCTACACCTTC | CASRYTVDYGYTF | TRBJ1-2 | . | TRBV28 | .
TGTGCCAGCAGCCCCGAAACCGGGACAGGGCGCACCTACGAGCAGTACTTC | CASSPETGTGRTYEQYF | TRBJ2-7 | TRBD1 | TRBV14 | .
TGTGCCAGCAACCTTATAAGAGGGACAGGGCCGAATGAAAAACTGTTTTTT | CASNLIRGTGPNEKLFF | TRBJ1-4 | TRBD1 | TRBV7-9 | .
TGTGCCAGTAGTGTCTACACAGGGATGAACACTGAAGCTTTCTTT | CASSVYTGMNTEAFF | TRBJ1-1 | . | TRBV19 | .
TGTGCCAGCAGCTTTCTGGGGGTCGCGTCCTACGAGCAGTACTTC | CASSFLGVASYEQYF | TRBJ2-7 | . | TRBV5-6 | .
TGTGCCAGCAGCTTCCGCCCAGTCGGGACAGGGGAATACGAGCAGTACTTC | CASSFRPVGTGEYEQYF | TRBJ2-7 | TRBD1 | TRBV13 | .
TGTGCCAGCAGCTTGGGGACACAGACTTACTATGGCTACACCTTC | CASSLGTQTYYGYTF | TRBJ1-2 | . | TRBV7-2 | .
TGTGCCAGCAGCGTCTCTGGGACAGGGGGCGTCCATGGCTACACCTTC | CASSVSGTGGVHGYTF | TRBJ1-2 | TRBD1 | TRBV28 | .
TGTGCCAGCAGCTCCGGGGGACGCGAGACCCAGTACTTC | CASSSGGRETQYF | TRBJ2-5 | . | TRBV11-3 | once
TGTGCCAGCAGTTACCAATACGAGCAGTACTTC | CASSYQYEQYF | TRBJ2-7 | . | TRBV6-5 | .
TGTGCCAGCAGCCAGGACAGTACCTACAATGAGCAGTTCTTC | CASSQDSTYNEQFF | TRBJ2-1 | . | TRBV3-1/TRBV3-2 | .
TGTGCCAGCAGCAAAGACAGTTTGAAGACCTACGAGCAGTACTTC | CASSKDSLKTYEQYF | TRBJ2-7 | . | TRBV21-1 | .
TGTGCCACCAGTGCGGCGGTGAGCAATCAGCCCCAGCATTTT | CATSAAVSNQPQHF | TRBJ1-5 | . | TRBV24-1 | .
TGTGCCATCAGTGAGTCAAGGGCCCGATCGGGGGGGAATGAGCAGTTCTTC | CAISESRARSGGNEQFF | TRBJ2-1 | TRBD2 | TRBV10-3 | .
TGTGCCAGCAGCCTAGGGACTAGCGGGAACTACAATGAGCAGTTCTTC | CASSLGTSGNYNEQFF | TRBJ2-1 | TRBD2 | TRBV5-6 | .
TGCGCCAGCAGCCCGGGACTAGCGGGGTCGAGGAACTCCTACAATGAGCAGTTCTTC | CASSPGLAGSRNSYNEQFF | TRBJ2-1 | TRBD2 | TRBV4-1 | .
TGTGCCAGCAGCCTAGCCATGACTAGACGAACAGATACGCAGTATTTT | CASSLAMTRRTDTQYF | TRBJ2-3 | . | TRBV11-2 | .
TGTGCCAGCAGCTTAGATTGGGGCTTAGCGGGAGCCCCTGGTGAGCAGTTCTTC | CASSLDWGLAGAPGEQFF | TRBJ2-1 | TRBD2 | TRBV11-3 | .
TGTGCCAGTAGTACCGCGGGGACTAGCGGCTACGAGCAGTACTTC | CASSTAGTSGYEQYF | TRBJ2-7 | TRBD2 | TRBV19 | .
TGTGCCAGCAGCCGCGCCATCGGGATAAGCAATGAGCAGTTCTTC | CASSRAIGISNEQFF | TRBJ2-1 | . | TRBV7-3 | .
TGTGCCAGCAGCTTAGGGGGCGGGAGCTCAGATACGCAGTATTTT | CASSLGGGSSDTQYF | TRBJ2-3 | TRBD2 | TRBV7-9 | .
TGTGCCAGCAGAGCTGTCCCCTATGGCTACACCTTC | CASRAVPYGYTF | TRBJ1-2 | . | TRBV28 | few
TGTGCCAGCAGTTCGGTAAATCAGCCCCAGCATTTT | CASSSVNQPQHF | TRBJ1-5 | . | TRBV28 | .
TGTGCCAGCAGTTTTCTGGGGGGGCAGGCTAATAATTCACCCCTCCACTTT | CASSFLGGQANNSPLHF | TRBJ1-6 | . | TRBV28 | .
TGTGCCATCAGTGAGTCTGACAGGGCCCGGGAGACCCAGTACTTC | CAISESDRARETQYF | TRBJ2-5 | TRBD1 | TRBV10-3 | .
TGTGCCAGCAGAACGAGCGGGACTAGCGGGAGGGGCCGTGAAGATACGCAGTATTTT | CASRTSGTSGRGREDTQYF | TRBJ2-3 | TRBD2 | TRBV11-3 | .
TGTGCTAGTGGTTTGGTAGGGCCCAGCGGGTTTTACTTC | CASGLVGPSGFYF | TRBJ2-7 | . | TRBV12-5 | .
TGCAGCGTTGATGGGCAGGGACTAGCGGGAGTGGATACGCAGTATTTT | CSVDGQGLAGVDTQYF | TRBJ2-3 | TRBD2 | TRBV29-1 | .
TGTGCCAGTAGTCTAACAGGCCCCGATACGCAGTATTTT | CASSLTGPDTQYF | TRBJ2-3 | . | TRBV19 | .
TGTGCCAGCAGCCTTTCGGGTTACGAGCAGTACTTC | CASSLSGYEQYF | TRBJ2-7 | . | TRBV7-9 | .
TGTGCCAGTAGTATGCGACAGGCCTACGAGCAGTACTTC | CASSMRQAYEQYF | TRBJ2-7 | . | TRBV19 | .
TGTGCCAGCAGTCCCGTCAGGAGGGGGCGATCGAACACTGAAGCTTTCTTT | CASSPVRRGRSNTEAFF | TRBJ1-1 | TRBD1 | TRBV28 | .
TGTGCCAGCAGTTCAGGCAGCTGGACAGGGGCTTTCTTT | CASSSGSWTGAFF | TRBJ1-1 | TRBD1 | TRBV28 | .
TGCGCCAGCAGCTTGGCGGTAGCGGCTAGCACAGATACGCAGTATTTT | CASSLAVAASTDTQYF | TRBJ2-3 | . | TRBV5-1 | .
TGTGCCATCAGTGACCGGGACAGCCCCCAGACCTTC | CAISDRDSPQTF | TRBJ1-2 | TRBD1 | TRBV10-3 | .
TGCGCCAGCAGCTTGGAGGGGACCTCGACAGCTTTCTTT | CASSLEGTSTAFF | TRBJ1-1 | . | TRBV5-1 | .
TGTGCCAGCAGCCACGCGGGCGGGAGGGTGAAGACCCAGTACTTC | CASSHAGGRVKTQYF | TRBJ2-5 | TRBD2 | TRBV5-4 | .
TGTGCCAGCAGCTACACCGGGACAGGAGGGGAAGCTTTCTTT | CASSYTGTGGEAFF | TRBJ1-1 | TRBD1 | TRBV7-8 | few
TGTGCCAGCAGTTTTCGGGATCAGCCCCAGCATTTT | CASSFRDQPQHF | TRBJ1-5 | . | TRBV28 | .
TGCGCCAGCAGCCAACACAGGGAAATGGGCTATGGCTACACCTTC | CASSQHREMGYGYTF | TRBJ1-2 | . | TRBV4-1 | .